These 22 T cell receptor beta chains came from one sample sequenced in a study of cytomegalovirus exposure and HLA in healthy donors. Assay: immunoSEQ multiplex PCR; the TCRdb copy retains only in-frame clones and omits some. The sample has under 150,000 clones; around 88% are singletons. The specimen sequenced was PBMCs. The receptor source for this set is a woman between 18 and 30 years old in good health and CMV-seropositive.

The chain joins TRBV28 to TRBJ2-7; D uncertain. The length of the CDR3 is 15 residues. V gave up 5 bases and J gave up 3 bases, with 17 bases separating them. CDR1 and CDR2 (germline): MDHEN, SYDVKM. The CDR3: CASSPLRDFNYEQYF. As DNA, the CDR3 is TGTGCCAGCAGTCCTTTACGAGACTTTAACTACGAGCAGTACTTC.

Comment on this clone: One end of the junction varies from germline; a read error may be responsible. For the CDR3, the DNA is TGCACCGTTGCCGGGACAGGGGAATGGTTGGGGGGCTACACCTTC. It encodes CTVAGTGEWLGGYTF. The chain employs TRBV29-1 and TRBJ1-2, with 10 bases fitting TRBD1. Germline lookup yields CDR1 SQVTM and CDR2 ANQGSEA. The CDR3 length is 15 residues.

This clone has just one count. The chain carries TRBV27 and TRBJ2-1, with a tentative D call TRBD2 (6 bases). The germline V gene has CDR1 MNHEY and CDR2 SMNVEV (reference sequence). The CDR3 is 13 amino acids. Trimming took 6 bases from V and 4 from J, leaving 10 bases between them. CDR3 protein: CASRTREYNEQFF. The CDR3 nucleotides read TGTGCCAGCAGGACTAGAGAATACAATGAGCAGTTCTTC.

Here the CDR3 DNA reads TGCGCCAGCAGCCAATCCGGGGGGAACATTCAGTACTTC. Protein product: CASSQSGGNIQYF. The chain joins TRBV5-1 to TRBJ2-4, with 7 positions matching TRBD2. Losses at the gene ends were 4 bases for V and 7 bases for J; bases not matched to a gene: 5. CDR3 length: 13 amino acids. The germline V gene has CDR1 SGHRS and CDR2 YFSETQ.

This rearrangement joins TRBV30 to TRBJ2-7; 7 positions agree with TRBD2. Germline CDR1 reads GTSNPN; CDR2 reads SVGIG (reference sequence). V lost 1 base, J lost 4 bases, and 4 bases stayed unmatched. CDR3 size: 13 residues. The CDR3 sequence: CAWSAGGGYEQYF. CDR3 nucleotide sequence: TGTGCCTGGAGTGCGGGGGGAGGATACGAGCAGTACTTC.

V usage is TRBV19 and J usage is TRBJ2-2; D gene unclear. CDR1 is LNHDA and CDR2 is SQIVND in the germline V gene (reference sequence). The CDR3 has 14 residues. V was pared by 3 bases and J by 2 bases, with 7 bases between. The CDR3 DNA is TGTGCCAGTAGTATGAGGCTCAACACCGGGGAGCTGTTTTTT. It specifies CASSMRLNTGELFF.

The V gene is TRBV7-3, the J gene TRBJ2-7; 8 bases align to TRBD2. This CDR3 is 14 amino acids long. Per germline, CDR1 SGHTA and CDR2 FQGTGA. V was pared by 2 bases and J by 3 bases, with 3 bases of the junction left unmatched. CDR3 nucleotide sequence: TGTGCCAGCAGCTTAGGCGGGGGGCACTACGAGCAGTACTTC. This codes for CASSLGGGHYEQYF.

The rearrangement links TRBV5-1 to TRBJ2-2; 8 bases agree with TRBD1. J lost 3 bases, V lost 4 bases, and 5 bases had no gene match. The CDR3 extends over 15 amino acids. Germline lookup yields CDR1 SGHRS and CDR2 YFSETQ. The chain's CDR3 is CASSRTGLDTGELFF. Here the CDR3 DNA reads TGCGCCAGCAGCAGGACAGGGTTGGACACCGGGGAGCTGTTTTTT.

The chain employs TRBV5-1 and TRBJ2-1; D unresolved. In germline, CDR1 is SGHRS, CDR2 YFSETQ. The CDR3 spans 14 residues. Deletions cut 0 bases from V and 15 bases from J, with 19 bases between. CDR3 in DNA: TGCGCCAGCAGCTTGGTTGGCCAGTCGAGCGAGGTGTTCTTC. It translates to CASSLVGQSSEVFF.

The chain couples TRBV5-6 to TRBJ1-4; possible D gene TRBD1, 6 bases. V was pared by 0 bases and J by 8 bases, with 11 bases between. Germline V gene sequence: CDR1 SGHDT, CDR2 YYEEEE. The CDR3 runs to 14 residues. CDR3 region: CASSLGQGNEKLFF. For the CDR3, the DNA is TGTGCCAGCAGCTTGGGGCAGGGGAACGAAAAACTGTTTTTT.

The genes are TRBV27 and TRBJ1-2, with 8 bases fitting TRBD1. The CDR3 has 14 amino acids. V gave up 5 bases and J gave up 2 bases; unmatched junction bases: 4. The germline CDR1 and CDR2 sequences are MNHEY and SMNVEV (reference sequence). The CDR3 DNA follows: TGTGCCAGCAGTCGACAGGGGCCAAACTATGGCTACACCTTC. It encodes CASSRQGPNYGYTF.

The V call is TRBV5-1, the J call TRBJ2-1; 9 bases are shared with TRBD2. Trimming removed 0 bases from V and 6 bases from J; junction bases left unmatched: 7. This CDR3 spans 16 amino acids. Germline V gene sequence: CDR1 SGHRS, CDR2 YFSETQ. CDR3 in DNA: TGCGCCAGCAGCTTGGTGGCGGGAGGGCCTGTCAATGAGCAGTTCTTC. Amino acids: CASSLVAGGPVNEQFF.

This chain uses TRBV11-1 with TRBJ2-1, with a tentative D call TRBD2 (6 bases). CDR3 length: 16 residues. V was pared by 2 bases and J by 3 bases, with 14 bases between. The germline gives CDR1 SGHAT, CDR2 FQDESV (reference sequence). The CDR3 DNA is TGTGCCAGCAGCTTACAGGCGGGGCGTGGCTACAATGAGCAGTTCTTC. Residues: CASSLQAGRGYNEQFF.

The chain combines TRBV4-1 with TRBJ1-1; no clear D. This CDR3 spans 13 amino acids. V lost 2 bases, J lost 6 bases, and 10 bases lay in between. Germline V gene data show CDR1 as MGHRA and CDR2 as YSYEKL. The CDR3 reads CASSQTRVSEAFF. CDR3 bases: TGCGCCAGCAGCCAAACTAGAGTCTCTGAAGCTTTCTTT.

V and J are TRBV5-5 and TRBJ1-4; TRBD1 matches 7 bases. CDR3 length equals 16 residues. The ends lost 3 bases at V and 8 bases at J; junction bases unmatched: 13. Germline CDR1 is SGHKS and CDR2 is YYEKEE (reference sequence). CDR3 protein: CASSYGLDRAGEKLFF. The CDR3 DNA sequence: TGTGCCAGCAGCTATGGGCTTGACAGGGCGGGAGAAAAACTGTTTTTT.

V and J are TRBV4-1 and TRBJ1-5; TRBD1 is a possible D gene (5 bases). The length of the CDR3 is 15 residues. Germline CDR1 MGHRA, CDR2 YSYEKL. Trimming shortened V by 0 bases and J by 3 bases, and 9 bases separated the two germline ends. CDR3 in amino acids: CASSQEPGVNQPQHF. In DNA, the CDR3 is TGCGCCAGCAGCCAAGAGCCGGGGGTCAATCAGCCCCAGCATTTT.

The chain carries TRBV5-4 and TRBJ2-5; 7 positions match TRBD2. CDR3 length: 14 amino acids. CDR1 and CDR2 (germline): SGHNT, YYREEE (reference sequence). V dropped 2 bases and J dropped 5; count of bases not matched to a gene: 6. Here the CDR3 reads CASSFPGGRETQYF. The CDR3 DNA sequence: TGTGCCAGCAGCTTTCCGGGAGGAAGGGAGACCCAGTACTTC.

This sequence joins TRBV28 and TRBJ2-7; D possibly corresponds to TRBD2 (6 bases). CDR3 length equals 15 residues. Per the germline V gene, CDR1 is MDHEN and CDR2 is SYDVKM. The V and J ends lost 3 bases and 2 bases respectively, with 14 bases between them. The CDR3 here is CASSFAGTGAYEQYF. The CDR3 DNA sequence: TGTGCCAGCAGTTTTGCCGGGACTGGCGCCTACGAGCAGTACTTC.

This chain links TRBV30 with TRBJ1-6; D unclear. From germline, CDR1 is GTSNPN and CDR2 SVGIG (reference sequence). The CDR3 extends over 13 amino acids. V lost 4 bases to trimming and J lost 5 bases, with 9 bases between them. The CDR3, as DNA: TGTGCCTGGACGGGAGACCATAATTCACCCCTCCACTTT. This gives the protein CAWTGDHNSPLHF.

The CDR3 DNA follows: TGTGCCAGCAGCCGAGATTTAACCTACGAGCAGTACTTC. Residues: CASSRDLTYEQYF. V and J are TRBV7-2 and TRBJ2-7; D is undetermined. Germline CDR1 is SGHTA and CDR2 is FQGNSA. V shed 5 bases and J shed 2 bases, with 10 bases lying between them. This CDR3 has 13 amino acids.

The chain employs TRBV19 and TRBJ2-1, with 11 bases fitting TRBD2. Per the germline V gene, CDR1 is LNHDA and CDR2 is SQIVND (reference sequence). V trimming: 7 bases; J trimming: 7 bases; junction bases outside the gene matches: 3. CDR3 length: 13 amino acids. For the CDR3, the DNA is TGTGCCAGTACGGGACTAGCGGTAAATGAGCAGTTCTTC. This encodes CASTGLAVNEQFF.

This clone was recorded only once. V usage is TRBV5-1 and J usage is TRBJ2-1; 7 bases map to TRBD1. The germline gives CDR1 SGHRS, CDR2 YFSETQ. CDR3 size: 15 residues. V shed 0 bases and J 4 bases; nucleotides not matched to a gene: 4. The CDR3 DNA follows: TGCGCCAGCAGCTTGGAGGACAGGTTATACAATGAGCAGTTCTTC. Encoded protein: CASSLEDRLYNEQFF.